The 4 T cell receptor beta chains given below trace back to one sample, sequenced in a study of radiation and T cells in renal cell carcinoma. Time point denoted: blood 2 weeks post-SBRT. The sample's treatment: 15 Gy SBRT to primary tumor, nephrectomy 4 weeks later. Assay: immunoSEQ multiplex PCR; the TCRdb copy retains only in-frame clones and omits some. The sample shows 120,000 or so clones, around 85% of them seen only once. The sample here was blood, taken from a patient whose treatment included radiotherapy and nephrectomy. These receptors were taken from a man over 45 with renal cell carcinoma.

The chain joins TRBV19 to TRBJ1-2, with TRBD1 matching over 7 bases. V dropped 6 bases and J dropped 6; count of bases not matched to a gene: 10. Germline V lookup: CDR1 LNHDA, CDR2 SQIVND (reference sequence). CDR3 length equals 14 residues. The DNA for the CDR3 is TGTGCCAGTAGCCGAAGGGGGCGGAACGATGGCTACACCTTC. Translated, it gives CASSRRGRNDGYTF.

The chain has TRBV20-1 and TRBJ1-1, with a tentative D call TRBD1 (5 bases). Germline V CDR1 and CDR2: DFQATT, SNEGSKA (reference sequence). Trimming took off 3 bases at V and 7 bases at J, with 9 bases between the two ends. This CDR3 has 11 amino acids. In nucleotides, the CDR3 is TGCAGTGCTAGGGGGCCTCTTGAAGCTTTCTTT. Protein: CSARGPLEAFF.

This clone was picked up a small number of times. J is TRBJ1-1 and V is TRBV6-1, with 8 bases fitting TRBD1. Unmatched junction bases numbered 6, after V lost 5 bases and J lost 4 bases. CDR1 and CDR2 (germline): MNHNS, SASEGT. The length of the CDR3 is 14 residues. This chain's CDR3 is CASSRTGGGTEAFF. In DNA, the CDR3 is TGTGCCAGCAGTCGAACAGGGGGTGGCACTGAAGCTTTCTTT.

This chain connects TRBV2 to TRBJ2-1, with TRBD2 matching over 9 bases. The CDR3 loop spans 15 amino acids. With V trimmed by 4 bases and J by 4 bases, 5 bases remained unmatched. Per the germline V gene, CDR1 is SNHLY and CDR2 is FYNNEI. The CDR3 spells CASSVLAGPYNEQFF. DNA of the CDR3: TGTGCCAGCAGTGTACTAGCGGGCCCTTACAATGAGCAGTTCTTC.